This is a list of T cell receptor beta chains from one sample in a study of Tregs in tolerant kidney transplant recipients. Produced via immunoSEQ multiplex PCR; TCRdb's table is partial and in-frame only. The table records 65,000 to 85,000 clones, about 91% of them present only once. Specimen: CD4+ T cells from blood (PBMCs), collected 24 months after the transplant. The origin of the receptors is a human patient who received a combined kidney and bone marrow transplant. The graft donor may have given rise to some T cells. Each CDR3 is given with its conserved first and last residue.

V: TRBV11-2
J: TRBJ2-1
CDR3: CASRLWGQGYEQFF

V: TRBV20-1
J: TRBJ2-3
CDR3: CSAQFTDTQYF

V: TRBV2
J: TRBJ2-1
CDR3: CASSRPGQGMRSSYNEQFF

V: TRBV18
J: TRBJ2-7
CDR3: CASSVRDSYEQYF

V: TRBV5-6
J: TRBJ2-5
CDR3: CASSPQMGAETQYF

V: TRBV10-3
J: TRBJ2-3
CDR3: CAISDWGGTDTQYF

V: TRBV4-2
J: TRBJ2-3
CDR3: CASSQAIIGLAGGDTQYF

V: TRBV5-5
J: TRBJ2-2
CDR3: CASSSTGATNTGELFF

V: TRBV27
J: TRBJ1-6
CDR3: CASSLTGHRSYNSPLHF

V: TRBV5-8
J: TRBJ2-4
CDR3: CASSWTSARNIQYF